This T cell receptor beta chain derives from a study of PD-L1 blockade in urothelial cancer. TCRdb's table, derived via immunoSEQ multiplex PCR, lists solely in-frame clones and lacks some. The profile shows about 90,000 clones, over 90% of them singletons. V was shortened by 4 bases and J by 4 bases, with 13 bases between the two germline ends. CDR1 is MNHEY, CDR2 SMNVEV, per germline (reference sequence). The CDR3 extends over 14 amino acids. All patients handed over anywhere from 1 to 8 samples, pretreatment and on-treatment. The specimen comprised PBMCs, sampled around atezolizumab (anti-PD-L1) treatment. The receptor was derived from a man in his 60s with urothelial cancer. V is TRBV27 and J is TRBJ2-5, with a weak D call TRBD1 (6 bases). CDR3 in DNA: TGTGCCAGCAGTTCGCGACAGGTTCGAGAGACCCAGTACTTC. This gives the protein CASSSRQVRETQYF.